This T cell receptor (beta chain) comes out of a study of blood T cell repertoires in COVID-19. Looking at the study overall: Whether acute or convalescent, the COVID-19 samples came from the United States, Italy and Spain. T cells, B-cell-depleted T cells, or PBMCs provided the cDNA or gDNA that served as material.

Germline-derived CDR1 and CDR2 are MNHEY and SMNVEV (reference sequence). The CDR3 length is 12 residues. Trimming cost V 4 bases and J 7 bases; bases outside gene matches: 4. Authors' data handling: Estimation of nucleated cell counts relied on the amplification of reference gene primers. Sequencing used immunoSEQ multiplex PCR; TCRdb keeps in-frame clones, though not all of them. The V and J calls and clone size are taken from that table; D and trimming were inferred from the DNA. There are roughly 250,000 clones in the sample; around nine tenths occur only once, and approximately 2% lies in the top ten.

The source of this sequence is a woman in her forties who had recovered from COVID-19. The specimen was peripheral blood. The chain couples TRBV27 to TRBJ2-7, with 7 bases that match TRBD1. The CDR3, as DNA: TGTGCCAGCAGTTCCACAGGGGATGAGCAGTACTTC. This sequence encodes CASSSTGDEQYF.